This paragraph reports one T cell receptor beta chain. Its antigen remains unknown. The assay was immunoSEQ multiplex PCR, and TCRdb's table has in-frame clones only and misses some. Of some 320,000 clones in the sample, 75% to 90% are singletons; the top ten hold over 1%. These data belong to a study of cytomegalovirus exposure and HLA in healthy donors. Whole-study findings and limits: Among TCR beta chains, those listed as cytomegalovirus-associated numbered around 160.

The donors formed part of the roughly 110-subject validation cohort, distinct from the approximately 670-subject first cohort. Sequenced: PBMCs. The receptor was isolated from a woman under 40 in good health and CMV-seropositive.

The CDR3 bases are TGTGCCAGCAGCGTAGCTACAGGGTCTGATACTGAAGCTTTCTTT. This encodes CASSVATGSDTEAFF. The chain joins TRBV9 to TRBJ1-1, with D possibly TRBD1 on 6 matching bases. With 0 bases removed from V and 5 bases from J, the gap between germline ends came to 14 bases. Germline CDR1 is SGDLS and CDR2 is YYNGEE. This CDR3 is 15 amino acids long.